The 29 T cell receptor beta chains below were found in one sample sequenced in a study of patients and donors after allogeneic stem cell transplantation. One entry per CDR3 protein, called by TCRdb with MiXCR from the RT-PCR reads. This table holds about 960,000 distinct CDR3 sequences, roughly 18% found once. Sequencing input: blood, either unsorted or a sorted T cell fraction (not recorded which). Receptors were obtained from a human donor who was either an allogeneic HSCT recipient or a stem cell or donor lymphocyte infusion donor (not recorded which). It is not recorded whose cells these are; they may come from a transplant donor.

The chain is built from TRBV27 and TRBJ1-5; D is uncertain. Trimming shortened V by 5 bases and J by 6 bases, and 14 bases separated the two germline ends. Germline values: CDR1 MNHEY, CDR2 SMNVEV (reference sequence). This CDR3 spans 14 amino acids. Here the CDR3 reads CASSMGSGGQPQHF. In DNA form, the CDR3 reads TGTGCCAGCAGTATGGGGTCTGGTGGTCAGCCCCAGCATTTT.

This chain links TRBV9 with TRBJ2-5; D unclear. Germline V gene lookup returns CDR1 SGDLS and CDR2 YYNGEE. Trimming pared 1 base from V and 3 bases from J, leaving 7 bases between. This CDR3 has 13 residues. The CDR3 DNA sequence: TGTGCCAGCAGCGTACGGCTGGAAGAGACCCAGTACTTC. The encoded protein is CASSVRLEETQYF.

In this sample, this clonotype turned up a few times. The chain has TRBV12-3 or TRBV12-4 and TRBJ1-5; perhaps TRBD1 as D (5 bases). The V gene lost 3 bases and the J gene lost 7 bases, with 16 bases spanning the gap. This CDR3 is built from 15 residues. Here the CDR3 reads CASSFGARAPQPQHF. In DNA, the CDR3 is TGTGCCAGCAGTTTTGGGGCCAGGGCGCCCCAGCCCCAGCATTTT.

V gene TRBV9 combines with J gene TRBJ1-6, with D hard to call. V dropped 0 bases and J dropped 9 bases, with 10 bases sitting between them. The germline V gene encodes CDR1 SGDLS and CDR2 YYNGEE. The CDR3 totals 14 residues. DNA for the CDR3: TGTGCCAGCAGCGTAGGCAGTAAGGTTTCACCCCTCCACTTT. Translating it yields CASSVGSKVSPLHF.

The genes are TRBV2 and TRBJ2-5; the D gene is possibly TRBD1 (6 bases). The V gene lost 10 bases and the J gene lost 1 base, with 25 bases spanning the gap. CDR1 is SNHLY, CDR2 FYNNEI, per germline. This CDR3 region has 17 residues. The DNA for the CDR3 is TGTGCCACCTCACTGTGGACCGGCGTAGGGGGCCAAGAGACCCAGTACTTC. This codes for CATSLWTGVGGQETQYF.

This clonotype has just a few counts. This chain uses TRBV29-1 with TRBJ1-2; unclear D gene. V was shortened by 4 bases and J by 6 bases, with 6 bases between the two germline ends. Germline CDR1 reads SQVTM; CDR2 reads ANQGSEA. CDR3 size: 10 residues. The CDR3: CSVGRNGYTF. CDR3 nucleotides: TGCAGCGTTGGGCGCAATGGCTACACCTTC.

This clonotype showed up just once. This chain connects TRBV30 to TRBJ1-1, with D uncertain. V gave up 4 bases and J gave up 1 base, with 13 bases separating them. This CDR3 is built from 14 residues. The germline V gene encodes CDR1 GTSNPN and CDR2 SVGIG (reference sequence). The CDR3 coding sequence is TGTGCCTGGAAATCGAAAATTAAGAACACTGAAGCTTTCTTT. It specifies CAWKSKIKNTEAFF.

The V and J genes are TRBV29-1 and TRBJ2-1; 7 nucleotides line up with TRBD2. Germline V gives CDR1 SQVTM, CDR2 ANQGSEA. CDR3 length: 13 residues. CDR3 protein: CTRLAPSYNEQFF. CDR3 bases: TGCACCCGACTAGCCCCTTCCTACAATGAGCAGTTCTTC.

This clonotype was counted only a few times. The chain recombines TRBV5-1 with TRBJ2-7; 7 nucleotides line up with TRBD2. CDR1 and CDR2 from the germline V gene are SGHRS and YFSETQ. Germline trimming cut 3 bases from V and 2 bases from J; bases unmatched to any gene: 8. The CDR3 covers 15 residues. The CDR3, as DNA: TGCGCCAGCAGCTCGGAGGCGGGGGACCCCTACGAGCAGTACTTC. Translating gives CASSSEAGDPYEQYF.

The chain couples TRBV5-6 to TRBJ2-3; 7 nucleotides match TRBD1. The CDR3 covers 17 residues. The J segment lost 2 bases and the V segment lost 2 bases, leaving 11 bases of the junction unmatched. Germline V gene sequence: CDR1 SGHDT, CDR2 YYEEEE. The CDR3 nucleotides are TGTGCCAGCAGCTTTATGACAGGGAGTATCTACACAGATACGCAGTATTTT. Its protein is CASSFMTGSIYTDTQYF.

This clonotype was recorded many times. This rearrangement joins TRBV20-1 to TRBJ1-1, with a possible D match to TRBD1 (6 bases). Germline V gene lookup returns CDR1 DFQATT and CDR2 SNEGSKA (reference sequence). This CDR3 has 12 residues. Trimming took 5 bases from V and 7 from J, leaving 14 bases between them. This CDR3 is CSADTGSREAFF. DNA of the CDR3: TGCAGTGCTGATACAGGGTCCCGTGAAGCTTTCTTT.

This clonotype was seen a handful of times. This chain uses TRBV29-1 with TRBJ1-1; D uncertain. Germline CDR1 reads SQVTM; CDR2 reads ANQGSEA. Between the trimmed V and J ends, which lost 7 bases and 2 bases, there was a span of 14 bases. The CDR3 covers 13 residues. The CDR3 is CSATRTSNTEAFF. DNA for the CDR3: TGCAGCGCCACCCGAACCTCCAACACTGAAGCTTTCTTT. Drawing the rest from reference TRBV29-1 and TRBJ1-1, the complete variable domain is SAVISQKPSRDICQRGTSLTIQCQVDSQVTMMFWYRQQPGQSLTLIATANQGSEATYESGFVIDKFPISRPNLTFSTLTVSNMSPEDSSIYLCSATRTSNTEAFFGQGTRLTVV.

The chain links TRBV29-1 to TRBJ2-3, with 15 bases aligning to TRBD2. V gave up 6 bases and J gave up 3 bases; unmatched junction bases: 7. This CDR3 region has 16 residues. Germline CDR1 SQVTM, CDR2 ANQGSEA. For the CDR3, the DNA is TGCAGCGTCCCAACTGGACTAGCGGGGGGGACAGATACGCAGTATTTT. This codes for CSVPTGLAGGTDTQYF.

This clonotype appeared a few times. The chain is built from TRBV5-4 and TRBJ2-7; tentatively, D is TRBD2 (6 bases). CDR1 is SGHNT and CDR2 is YYREEE in the germline V gene (reference sequence). The germline V and J ends were trimmed by 4 bases and 0 bases, with 14 bases remaining between them. This CDR3 region has 15 residues. The CDR3 DNA reads TGTGCCAGCAGCCCACGAGGAGGGAGCTCCTACGAGCAGTACTTC. Amino acid sequence: CASSPRGGSSYEQYF.

This clonotype was detected only a few times. The V and J genes are TRBV24-1 and TRBJ2-1; TRBD1 matches 7 bases. CDR1 and CDR2 from the germline V gene are KGHDR and SFDVKD. V lost 5 bases, J lost 0 bases, and 12 bases stayed unmatched. The CDR3 consists of 18 residues. The CDR3 region has the DNA TGTGCCACCAGTGGAACCGGGATCAGGGGGAGCTCCTACAATGAGCAGTTCTTC. Protein: CATSGTGIRGSSYNEQFF.

This sequence joins TRBV3-1 and TRBJ2-7, with D possibly matching TRBD2 (6 bases). Trimming cost V 4 bases and J 6 bases, with 16 bases left between them. This CDR3 has 14 amino acids. CDR1 and CDR2 from the germline V gene are LGHDT and YNNKEL (reference sequence). This CDR3 reads CASSPRDSTLEQYF. In nucleotides, the CDR3 is TGTGCCAGCAGCCCACGGGACTCCACCCTCGAGCAGTACTTC.

This clonotype was seen at least ten times. One end of the junction does not line up with germline, which may come from a read error. The J gene is TRBJ1-6, the V gene TRBV7-7, with a possible D match to TRBD1 (6 bases). Germline assignment: CDR1 SSHAT and CDR2 FNYEAQ (reference sequence). The CDR3 loop spans 18 amino acids. As DNA, the CDR3 is TGTGCTAGCAGCTTAGATCAGGGGACGGGATCCTATAATTCACCCCTCCACTTT. Amino acid sequence: CASSLDQGTGSYNSPLHF.

This clonotype has ten or more counts. For the CDR3, the DNA is TGTGCCAGCAGCTTACAGATACGTTGGCCTGAAGCTTTCTTT. Translated: CASSLQIRWPEAFF. This chain joins TRBV7-2 and TRBJ1-1; D is unclear. This CDR3 spans 14 amino acids. V lost 2 bases and J lost 6, with 13 bases in between. Germline CDR1 reads SGHTA; CDR2 reads FQGNSA.

The chain carries TRBV20-1 and TRBJ1-1; D gene unclear. Trimming left V 6 bases short and J 2 bases short, with 13 bases between. Germline V lookup: CDR1 DFQATT, CDR2 SNEGSKA (reference sequence). The CDR3 sequence is 13 residues long. Here the CDR3 DNA reads TGCAGTGCCCCCCGGGCACAAAACACTGAAGCTTTCTTT. Encoded protein: CSAPRAQNTEAFF.

This rearrangement joins TRBV30 to TRBJ2-7; D may be TRBD1 (6 bases). The CDR3 is made up of 11 amino acids. Trimming shortened V by 5 bases and J by 2 bases, and 7 bases separated the two germline ends. Germline V gene lookup returns CDR1 GTSNPN and CDR2 SVGIG (reference sequence). This CDR3 reads CAWGGAYEQYF. The CDR3 region has the DNA TGTGCCTGGGGGGGCGCCTACGAGCAGTACTTC. The variable domain in full, with the rest retrieved from reference TRBV30 and TRBJ2-7, is SQTIHQWPATLVQPVGSPLSLECTVEGTSNPNLYWYRQAAGRGLQLLFYSVGIGQISSEVPQNLSASRPQDRQFILSSKKLLLSDSGFYLCAWGGAYEQYFGPGTRLTVT.

This clonotype showed up just a few times. This sequence joins TRBV3-1 and TRBJ1-1, with D tentatively TRBD1 (6 bases). Trimming cost V 4 bases and J 5 bases, with 14 bases left between them. Germline loops: CDR1 LGHDT, CDR2 YNNKEL (reference sequence). The CDR3 totals 14 residues. In DNA, the CDR3 is TGTGCCAGCAGCCGCTACTCCGGGACAACTGAAGCTTTCTTT. The encoded protein is CASSRYSGTTEAFF.

This clonotype has just a few counts. The chain combines TRBV7-3 with TRBJ1-2; 8 bases match TRBD1. The ends lost 5 bases at V and 8 bases at J; junction bases unmatched: 7. CDR3 length: 13 amino acids. Germline V gives CDR1 SGHTA, CDR2 FQGTGA. The CDR3 nucleotides are TGTGCCAGCAGCCCAAGGACAGGGACGGGCTACACCTTC. Protein: CASSPRTGTGYTF.

This clonotype showed up just a few times. The chain links TRBV25-1 to TRBJ1-2; TRBD1 is a possible D gene (5 bases). CDR3 size: 12 residues. With 5 bases removed from V and 8 bases from J, the gap between germline ends came to 12 bases. Germline V gene lookup returns CDR1 MGHDK and CDR2 SYGVNS. Written as DNA, the CDR3 is TGTGCCAGCAGTCGAGGGGACGGAGGCTACACCTTC. Its translation: CASSRGDGGYTF.

This rearrangement joins TRBV11-2 to TRBJ2-4; D may be TRBD2 (5 bases). The CDR3 loop spans 15 amino acids. Germline V lookup: CDR1 SGHAT, CDR2 FQNNGV. The ends were cut back, 0 bases at V and 2 bases at J, with 8 bases in the middle. The CDR3 region is CASSLEGATKNIQYF. For the CDR3, the DNA is TGTGCCAGCAGCTTAGAGGGAGCGACCAAAAACATTCAGTACTTC.

This clonotype came up a few times. The V gene is TRBV9, the J gene TRBJ2-3; D gene uncertain. The germline V gene has CDR1 SGDLS and CDR2 YYNGEE. The CDR3 consists of 13 residues. V was cut by 8 bases and J by 1 base, with 11 bases left in between. The CDR3 region is CASKGRRTDTQYF. The CDR3 bases are TGTGCCAGTAAAGGTCGCCGCACAGATACGCAGTATTTT.

The rearrangement uses TRBV6-5 and TRBJ2-1; D is unclear. The V end was cut by 0 bases, the J end by 5 bases, with 14 bases between. The CDR3 contains 16 residues. Germline values: CDR1 MNHEY, CDR2 SVGAGI. DNA for the CDR3: TGTGCCAGCAGTTACTCGTCAAGCTCCCTACACAATGAGCAGTTCTTC. This gives the protein CASSYSSSSLHNEQFF.

V gene TRBV24-1 combines with J gene TRBJ1-3; 9 bases align to TRBD1. V lost 4 bases, J lost 8 bases, and 8 bases stayed unmatched. This CDR3 region has 15 residues. Germline CDR1 KGHDR, CDR2 SFDVKD. The CDR3 nucleotides read TGTGCCACCAGTGACTCTGGGACAGGGTTAGACACCATATATTTT. It encodes CATSDSGTGLDTIYF.

This clonotype was observed a few times. The V and J genes are TRBV24-1 and TRBJ1-1, with D possibly TRBD1 on 5 matching bases. The CDR3 runs to 11 residues. Per the germline V gene, CDR1 is KGHDR and CDR2 is SFDVKD. V gave up 8 bases and J gave up 6 bases, with 9 bases separating them. The CDR3 sequence: CATMRGAEAFF. The CDR3 region has the DNA TGTGCCACCATGAGAGGGGCTGAAGCTTTCTTT.

The chain is built from TRBV6-1 and TRBJ2-1, with 12 bases identical to TRBD2. Trimming cost V 6 bases and J 3 bases; bases outside gene matches: 6. This CDR3 has 16 amino acids. Germline CDR1 is MNHNS and CDR2 is SASEGT. CDR3 region: CASRPGLAGFYNEQFF. The CDR3 nucleotides read TGTGCCAGCAGACCGGGACTAGCGGGCTTCTACAATGAGCAGTTCTTC.